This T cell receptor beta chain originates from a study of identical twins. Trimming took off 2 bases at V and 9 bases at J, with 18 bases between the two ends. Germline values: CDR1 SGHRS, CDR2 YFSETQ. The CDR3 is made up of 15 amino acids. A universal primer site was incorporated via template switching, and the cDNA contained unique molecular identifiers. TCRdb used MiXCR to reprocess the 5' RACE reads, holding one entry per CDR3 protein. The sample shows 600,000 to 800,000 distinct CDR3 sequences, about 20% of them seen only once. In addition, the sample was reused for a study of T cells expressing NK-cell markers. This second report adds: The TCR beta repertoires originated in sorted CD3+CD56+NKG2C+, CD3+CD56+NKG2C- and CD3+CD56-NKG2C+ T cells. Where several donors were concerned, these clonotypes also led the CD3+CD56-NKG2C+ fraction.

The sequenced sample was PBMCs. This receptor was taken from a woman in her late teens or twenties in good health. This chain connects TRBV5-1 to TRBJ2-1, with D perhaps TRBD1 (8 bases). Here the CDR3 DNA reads TGCGCCAGCAGCTTCGCGGGGGCAGGGGGCCTTGAGCAGTTCTTC. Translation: CASSFAGAGGLEQFF.